This T cell receptor beta chain was profiled in a study of shared clonotypes between healthy human individuals. Study-wide results and limits: Naive subsets typically showed greater estimated richness than memory subsets.

Worth noting for this clone: What it binds is not known.

TCRdb keeps only in-frame clones here, not all; method: immunoSEQ multiplex PCR. The sample includes approximately 2.1 million clones, approximately 93% of them seen just once. Germline CDR1 LNHDA, CDR2 SQIVND (reference sequence). The CDR3 is made up of 15 amino acids. V was clipped by 5 bases and J by 1 base, with 14 bases between them. The investigators split CD4+ cells into a CD45RA+ naive subset and a CD45RA-negative memory subset. The chain joins TRBV19 to TRBJ2-5, with a weak D call TRBD2 (5 bases). The receptor comes from a man aged 18 to 30 in good health. Some clones in this sample may be carry-over from other donors' samples. Material: naive CD4+ T cells from PBMCs. Noted subset: CD45RA+ positively selected. The CDR3 sequence is CASSLSARAQETQYF. The DNA for the CDR3 is TGTGCCAGTAGTTTGTCCGCGAGGGCCCAAGAGACCCAGTACTTC.